Listed below are T cell receptor beta chains from one sample, sequenced in a study of T-cell memory formation after mild COVID-19. One entry per CDR3 protein results from TCRdb running MiXCR on the 5' RACE reads. The sample includes over 350,000 distinct CDR3 sequences, 20% to 30% of them seen just once. Source material: PBMCs or a T cell subset sorted from them (not recorded which). Receptors originate from an adult woman who had mild COVID-19 (a few samples of this study predate the infection). Cell type and time point are not known. The CDR3 runs from the conserved cysteine through the conserved F or W. The order of the fields is clone size, J gene, D gene, V gene, CDR3 DNA, CDR3 protein. A D gene is named only where the DNA matches it firmly. Size values are once, few and many counts, or a class for expanded clones, and some rows have none.

>few|TRBJ2-7|TRBD2|TRBV11-3
TGTGCCAGCAGCGTGGGACTAGCGAGCCGTTTGGAGCAGTACTTC
CASSVGLASRLEQYF
>once|TRBJ2-1|TRBD2|TRBV7-6
TGTGCCAGCAGCTTGACGACTAGCGTGGGGGATGAGCAGTTCTTC
CASSLTTSVGDEQFF
>few|TRBJ2-3|TRBD1|TRBV5-1
TGCGCCAGCAGCCCCTCGACAGGGACAGATACGCAGTATTTT
CASSPSTGTDTQYF
>few|TRBJ2-3|.|TRBV7-9
TGTGCCAGCAGCTTAGCGGGGGGGCCCCCAGATACGCAGTATTTT
CASSLAGGPPDTQYF
>.|TRBJ2-5|TRBD2|TRBV5-1
TGCGCCAGCAGCTCAGCGGGGGTCTTACAAGAGACCCAGTACTTC
CASSSAGVLQETQYF
>few|TRBJ2-2|.|TRBV9
TGTGCCAGCAGCCTAACTAGCTCGGCGAACACCGGGGAGCTGTTTTTT
CASSLTSSANTGELFF
>few|TRBJ2-7|.|TRBV27
TGTGCCAGCAGTTTTGGCAGGGGGACTCCAACCTACGAGCAGTACTTC
CASSFGRGTPTYEQYF
>.|TRBJ2-1|.|TRBV30
TGTGCCTGGAGTGGTAGCGGCTTCTCCTACAATGAGCAGTTCTTC
CAWSGSGFSYNEQFF
>few|TRBJ2-1|TRBD1|TRBV5-1
TGCGCCAGCAGGGTGGAAGACAGGGGGCCGTACAATGAGCAGTTCTTC
CASRVEDRGPYNEQFF
>.|TRBJ2-7|.|TRBV5-8
TGTGCCAGCAGCTTCGGAGGGCCAGGGGGCGAGCAGTACTTC
CASSFGGPGGEQYF
>.|TRBJ2-1|.|TRBV4-3
TGCGCCAGCAGCCAAGGCGTCGTGATCGACGACGATTCCTACAATGAGCAGTTCTTC
CASSQGVVIDDDSYNEQFF
>few|TRBJ2-2|TRBD2|TRBV10-3
TGTGCCACCGGAAGGGACTACACGAACACCGGGGAGCTGTTTTTT
CATGRDYTNTGELFF
>few|TRBJ1-2|.|TRBV7-9
TGTGCCGCTGGGGCTGCGACGGTGGAGTACTATGGCTACACCTTC
CAAGAATVEYYGYTF
>.|TRBJ1-3|.|TRBV4-1
TGCGCCAGCAGCCAAGAGGCTCAGTTCTCTGGAAACACCATATATTTT
CASSQEAQFSGNTIYF
>few|TRBJ2-3|.|TRBV7-9
TGTGCCAGAAGCTTAGTTCTGCGGGGACGCACAGATACGCAGTATTTT
CARSLVLRGRTDTQYF
>many|TRBJ2-1|TRBD2|TRBV5-6
TGTGCCAGCAGCTCCGCGGCTAGCGGGCCTTGGGGGTACAATGAGCAGTTCTTC
CASSSAASGPWGYNEQFF
>.|TRBJ1-5|TRBD1|TRBV6-1
TGTGCCAGCAGTCGAGACAGGGGCGGGAATGAGCCCCAGCATTTT
CASSRDRGGNEPQHF
>few|TRBJ2-7|.|TRBV7-2
TGTGCCAGCAGCTTAGGATTCGGGAGCGGCTCCTACGAGCAGTACTTC
CASSLGFGSGSYEQYF
>few|TRBJ2-7|.|TRBV10-3
TGTGCCATCAGCCAACCGACAGGGTCCGGGACTGCAACCTACGAGCAGTACTTC
CAISQPTGSGTATYEQYF
>many|TRBJ2-3|.|TRBV7-2
TGTGCCAGCAGCTCGGCCACAGATACGCAGTATTTT
CASSSATDTQYF
>.|TRBJ1-4|.|TRBV12-3/TRBV12-4
TGTGCCAGCAGCAAGGGACCAGCAGGCGCTGAAAAACTGTTTTTT
CASSKGPAGAEKLFF
>many|TRBJ2-2|TRBD1|TRBV7-6
TGTGCCAGCAGCCCGCGTGGCGGGACAGGCCACACCGGGGAGCTGTTTTTT
CASSPRGGTGHTGELFF
>.|TRBJ2-1|TRBD2|TRBV5-1
TGCGCCAGCAGATACCCCGGGGGGGGGTACAATGAGCAGTTCTTC
CASRYPGGGYNEQFF
>.|TRBJ2-1|.|TRBV7-2
TGTGCCAGGGATCTGGGGACGGGCAGGAGTAGAAATGAGCAGTTCTTC
CARDLGTGRSRNEQFF
>many|TRBJ1-4|.|TRBV7-3
TGTGCCAGCAGCTGGGGGCCGGGTGAAAAACTGTTTTTT
CASSWGPGEKLFF
>few|TRBJ1-2|TRBD1|TRBV20-1
TGCAGTGCACGGGACAGGGACTATGGCTACACCTTC
CSARDRDYGYTF
>few|TRBJ2-2|.|TRBV29-1
TGCAGCGCTGGCGTTTGTCGGTGTCTAAACCAGAAACAGGATCCAACTAGTACCGGGGAGCTGTTTTTT
CSAGVCRCLNQKQDPTSTGELFF
>few|TRBJ2-3|.|TRBV7-8
TGTGCCAGCAGCCGAGGGTGGACTAGCACAGATACGCAGTATTTT
CASSRGWTSTDTQYF